This record concerns one T cell receptor beta chain sequence. The CDR3 runs 13 residues. V was shortened by 2 bases and J by 3 bases, with 7 bases between the two germline ends. Germline values: CDR1 LGHNA, CDR2 YSLEER. The record originates from a study of blood T cell repertoires in COVID-19. Study as a whole: Both acute and convalescent COVID-19 samples were obtained from the United States, Italy and Spain. T cells, B-cell-depleted T cells, or PBMCs provided the cDNA or gDNA that served as material.

Authors' methods: Amplifying reference gene primers gave estimates of nucleated cell counts. Generated by immunoSEQ multiplex PCR, the TCRdb table keeps only in-frame clones and is missing some. V, J and clone size are those of that table, while D and trimming were read from the DNA. The data show 150,000 to 200,000 clones, more than 75% seen once. Sequencing was carried out using peripheral blood. The rearrangement joins TRBV4-3 to TRBJ1-1, with D perhaps matching TRBD1 (6 bases). This TCR was recovered from a man between 65 and 80 years old with acute or convalescent COVID-19. This CDR3 is CASSQTGYTEAFF. In DNA form, the CDR3 reads TGCGCCAGCAGCCAAACAGGGTACACTGAAGCTTTCTTT.